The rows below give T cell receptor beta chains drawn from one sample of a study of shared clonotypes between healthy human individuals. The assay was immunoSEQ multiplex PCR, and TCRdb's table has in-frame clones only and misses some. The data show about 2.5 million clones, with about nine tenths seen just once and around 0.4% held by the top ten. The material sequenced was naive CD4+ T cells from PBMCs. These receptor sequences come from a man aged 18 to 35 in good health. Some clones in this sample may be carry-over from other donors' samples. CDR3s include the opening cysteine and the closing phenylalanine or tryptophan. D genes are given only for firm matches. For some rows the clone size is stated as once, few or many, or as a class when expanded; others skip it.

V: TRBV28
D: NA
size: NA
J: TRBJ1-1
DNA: TGTGCCAGCAGTTTGGAGCAGCGGAACACTGAAGCTTTCTTT
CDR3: CASSLEQRNTEAFF

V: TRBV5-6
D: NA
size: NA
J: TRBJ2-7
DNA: TGTGCCAGCAGCTTGGCCAAAGAGTACAGGGTCTACGAGCAGTACTTC
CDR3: CASSLAKEYRVYEQYF

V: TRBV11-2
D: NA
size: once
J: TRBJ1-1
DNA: TGTGCCAGCAGCTCAGTCCAAGAAGCTTTCTTT
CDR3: CASSSVQEAFF

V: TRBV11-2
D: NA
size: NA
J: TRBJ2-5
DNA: TGTGCCAGCAGCTCTAGCAGAGAGTACCAAGAGACCCAGTACTTC
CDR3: CASSSSREYQETQYF

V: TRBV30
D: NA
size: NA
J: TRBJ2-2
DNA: TGTGCCTGGAGTGCCGGGAACACCGGGGAGCTGTTTTTT
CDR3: CAWSAGNTGELFF

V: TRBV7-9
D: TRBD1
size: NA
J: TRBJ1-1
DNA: TGTGCCAGCAGCTTAAGGACAGGGGTTGGCACTGAAGCTTTCTTT
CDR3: CASSLRTGVGTEAFF

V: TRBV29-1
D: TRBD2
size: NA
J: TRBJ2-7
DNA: TGCAGCGTGAGGACGGGGGGCTCCTACGAGCAGTACTTC
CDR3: CSVRTGGSYEQYF

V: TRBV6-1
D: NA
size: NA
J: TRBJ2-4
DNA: TGTGCCAGCTTATCTTTAGCCAAAAACATTCAGTACTTC
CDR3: CASLSLAKNIQYF

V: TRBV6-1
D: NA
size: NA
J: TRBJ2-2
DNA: TGTGCCAGCAGTGCCCGGGGGGAGCTGTTTTTT
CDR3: CASSARGELFF

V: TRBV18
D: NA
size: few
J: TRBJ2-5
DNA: TGTGCCAGCTCACCGACGGGTTACCAAGAGACCCAGTACTTC
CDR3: CASSPTGYQETQYF

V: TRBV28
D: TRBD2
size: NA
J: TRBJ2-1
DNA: TGTGCCTCTTACTCGTTTACTAGCGGGAATGAGCAGTTCTTC
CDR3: CASYSFTSGNEQFF

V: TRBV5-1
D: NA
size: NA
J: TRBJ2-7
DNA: TGCGCCAGCAGCTTACCGGGGGCCGACGAGCAGTACTTC
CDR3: CASSLPGADEQYF

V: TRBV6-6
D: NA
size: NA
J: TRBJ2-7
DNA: TGTGCCAGCAGTCCAGGGGGGTACGAGCAGTACTTC
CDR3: CASSPGGYEQYF

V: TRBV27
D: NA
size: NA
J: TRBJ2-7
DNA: TGTGCCAGCAGTTTATCCGGCGGGCGGGCCGGGGGATACGAGCAGTACTTC
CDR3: CASSLSGGRAGGYEQYF

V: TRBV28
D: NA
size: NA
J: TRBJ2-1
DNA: TGTGCCAGCACCCCAGCTAGGCCAGACTACAATGAGCAGTTCTTC
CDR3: CASTPARPDYNEQFF

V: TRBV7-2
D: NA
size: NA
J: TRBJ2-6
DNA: TGTGCCAGCAGCTTGACTGGTCCTCCGGGGGCCAACGTCCTGACTTTC
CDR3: CASSLTGPPGANVLTF

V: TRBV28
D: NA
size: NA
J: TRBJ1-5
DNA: TGTGCCAGAAGTCCGGGACACTCCCTGGCGCAGCCCCAGCATTTT
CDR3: CARSPGHSLAQPQHF

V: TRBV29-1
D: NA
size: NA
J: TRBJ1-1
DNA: TGCAGCGTTGCGGGACTCGCAGGACCGGGCACTGAAGCTTTCTTT
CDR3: CSVAGLAGPGTEAFF

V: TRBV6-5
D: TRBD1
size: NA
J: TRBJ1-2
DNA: TGTGCCAGCAGTAAGCCGGGACAGGTTAACTATGGCTACACCTTC
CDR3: CASSKPGQVNYGYTF

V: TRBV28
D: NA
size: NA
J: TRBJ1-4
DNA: TGTGCCAGCAGTTTATCGGGGGCGGGTAATGAAAAACTGTTTTTT
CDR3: CASSLSGAGNEKLFF

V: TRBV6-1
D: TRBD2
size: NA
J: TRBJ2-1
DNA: TGTGCCAGCAGGACTAGCGGGAGAGATGAGCAGTTCTTC
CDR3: CASRTSGRDEQFF

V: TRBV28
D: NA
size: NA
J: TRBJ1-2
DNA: TGTGCCAGCAGGGTAACAGGAACTTCTTCCTATGGCTACACCTTC
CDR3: CASRVTGTSSYGYTF

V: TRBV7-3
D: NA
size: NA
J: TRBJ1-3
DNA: TGTGCCAGCAGCTCCCCCCGGGACTCTGGAAACACCATATATTTT
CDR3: CASSSPRDSGNTIYF

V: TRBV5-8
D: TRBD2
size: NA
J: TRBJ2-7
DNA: TGTGCCAGAGGGCGGGGGGACTTGACCTACGAGCAGTACTTC
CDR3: CARGRGDLTYEQYF

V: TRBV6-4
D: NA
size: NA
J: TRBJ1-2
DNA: TGTGCCAGCAGTGTCAGTCGAGGAGCCGGCTACACCTTC
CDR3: CASSVSRGAGYTF

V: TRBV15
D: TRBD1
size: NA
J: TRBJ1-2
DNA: TGTGCCACCAGCAGAGATCTAATCAGGGGGCCCGATGGCTACACCTTC
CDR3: CATSRDLIRGPDGYTF

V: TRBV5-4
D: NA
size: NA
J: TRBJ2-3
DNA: TGTGCCAGCAGCTCTGTTCCAGCCCAGGATACGCAGTATTTT
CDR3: CASSSVPAQDTQYF

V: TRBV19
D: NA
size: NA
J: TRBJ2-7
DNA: TGTGCCAGTAGCTTGGAGGGGTTTCGGTACGAGCAGTACTTC
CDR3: CASSLEGFRYEQYF

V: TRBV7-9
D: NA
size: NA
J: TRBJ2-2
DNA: TGTGCCAGCAGCCCGGGACCAACCTTTGGCACCGGGGAGCTGTTTTTT
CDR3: CASSPGPTFGTGELFF

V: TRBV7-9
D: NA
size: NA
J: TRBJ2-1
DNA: TGTGCCAGCAGCGGATTCGAGAGCTCCTACAATGAGCAGTTCTTC
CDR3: CASSGFESSYNEQFF

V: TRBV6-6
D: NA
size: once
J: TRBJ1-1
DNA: TGTGCCAGCAGTTACTCGGCGCGTGGGAACACTGAAGCTTTCTTT
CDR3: CASSYSARGNTEAFF

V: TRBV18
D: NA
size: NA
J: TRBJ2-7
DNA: TGTGCCAGCTCACCCCGAGCTAGCGTCGTTTCCGAGCAGTACTTC
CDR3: CASSPRASVVSEQYF

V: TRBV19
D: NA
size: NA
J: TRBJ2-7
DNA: TGTGCCAGTAGTATTCACTGGCAGGGGCCCTACGAGCAGTACTTC
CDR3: CASSIHWQGPYEQYF

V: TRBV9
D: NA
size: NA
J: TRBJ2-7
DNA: TGTGCCAGCAGCGTAGATGGGGACTCCTACGAGCAGTACTTC
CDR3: CASSVDGDSYEQYF

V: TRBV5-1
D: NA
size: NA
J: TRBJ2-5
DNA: TGCGCCAGCAGCCGAGCTCTTGGGGTGGGGACCCAGTACTTC
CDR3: CASSRALGVGTQYF